This record covers a single TCR beta chain. The antigen remains undetermined. The ends were cut back, 3 bases at V and 7 bases at J, with 11 bases in the middle. The CDR3 has 13 amino acids. CDR1 and CDR2 from the germline V gene are ENHRY and SYGVKD. TCRdb's copy holds only in-frame clones and misses some; the assay was immunoSEQ multiplex PCR. The sample lists over a million clones, 95% to 97% occurring once. The CD4+ fraction was divided into a CD45RA+ naive subset and a CD45RA-negative memory subset. This sample stems from a study of shared clonotypes between healthy human individuals. Study-wide points: Donor scarcity curtailed the genetic and exposure-history diversity represented herein.

This TCR derives from a man aged 25 to 45 in good health. Sequencing was performed on naive CD4+ T cells sorted from blood. This sample's subset: CD45RA+ positively selected. The chain links TRBV10-3 to TRBJ2-3; D gene uncertain. CDR3 protein: CAISDTKENTQYF. The CDR3 DNA reads TGTGCCATCAGTGATACGAAGGAGAATACGCAGTATTTT.